This T cell receptor (beta chain) was retrieved from a study of tumor-infiltrating lymphocytes in localized non-small cell lung cancer. As for this clone: The antigen is undetermined.

Germline CDR1 SGHAT, CDR2 FQNNGV. The CDR3 runs to 14 residues. The V gene lost 5 bases and the J gene lost 6 bases, with 16 bases spanning the gap. Study conclusions and caveats: Each assay used a separate piece of the same tissue.

The protocol was immunoSEQ multiplex PCR, while the TCRdb copy is restricted to in-frame clones and leaves out a portion. Of 15,000 to 20,000 clones in the sample, 73% were seen once. The clonotype comes from a human donor with non-small cell lung cancer. The chain recombines TRBV11-2 with TRBJ1-1; tentative D call: TRBD1 (6 bases). Material for sequencing was lung tumor tissue. The CDR3 is CASSAAGDGAEAFF. The CDR3 DNA sequence: TGTGCCAGCAGCGCCGCAGGGGATGGCGCTGAAGCTTTCTTT.